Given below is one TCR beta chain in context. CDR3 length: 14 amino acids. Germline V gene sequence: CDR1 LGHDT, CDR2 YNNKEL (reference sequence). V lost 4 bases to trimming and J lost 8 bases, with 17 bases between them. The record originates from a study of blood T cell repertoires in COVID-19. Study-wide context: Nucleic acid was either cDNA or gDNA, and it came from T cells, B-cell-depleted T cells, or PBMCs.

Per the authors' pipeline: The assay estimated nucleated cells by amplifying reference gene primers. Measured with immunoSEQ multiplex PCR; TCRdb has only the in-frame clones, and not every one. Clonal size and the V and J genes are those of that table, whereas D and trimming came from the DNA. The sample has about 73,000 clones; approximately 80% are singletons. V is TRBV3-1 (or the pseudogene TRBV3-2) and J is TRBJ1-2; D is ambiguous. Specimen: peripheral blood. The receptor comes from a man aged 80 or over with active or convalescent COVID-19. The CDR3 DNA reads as TGTGCCAGCAGCCCCATTGGGCAGTCTCGGGGCTACACCTTC. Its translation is CASSPIGQSRGYTF.